The 13 T cell receptor beta chains listed next were all sequenced from one sample in a study of blood T cell repertoires in COVID-19. Sequencing used immunoSEQ multiplex PCR; TCRdb keeps in-frame clones, though not all of them. The sample holds a few hundred thousand clones, about 85% seen once. Sequencing was done on a sample of peripheral blood. These receptors came from a young man with active or convalescent COVID-19.

J is TRBJ2-3 and V is TRBV30; 10 bases map to TRBD2. Germline V CDR1 and CDR2: GTSNPN, SVGIG (reference sequence). This CDR3 is built from 12 residues. The junction had 5 bases not matched to a gene; V was cut back by 7 bases and J by 7 bases. The DNA for the CDR3 is TGTGCCTCTAGCGGGGGCGGTAATACGCAGTATTTT. Amino acids: CASSGGGNTQYF.

The chain couples TRBV6-5 to TRBJ1-4, with D tentatively TRBD1 (5 bases). Germline CDR1 is MNHEY and CDR2 is SVGAGI. The CDR3 consists of 15 residues. V lost 7 bases, J lost 3 bases, and 15 bases lay in between. The CDR3 nucleotides read TGTGCCAGCACCAGATGGGGCGAGCCTAATGAAAAACTGTTTTTT. Its protein product is CASTRWGEPNEKLFF.

CDR3 sequence reads: CASSLTGLDEQFF. CDR3 nucleotides: TGCGCCAGCAGCCTGACAGGGTTGGATGAGCAGTTCTTC. The chain carries TRBV4-1 and TRBJ2-1; 7 bases are a match to TRBD1. After removal of 4 bases from V and 8 bases from J, the junction contained 5 bases not matched to a gene. The CDR3 loop spans 13 amino acids. Germline CDR1 reads MGHRA; CDR2 reads YSYEKL.

The rearrangement links TRBV5-6 to TRBJ2-7; possible D gene TRBD2, 5 bases. Germline assignment: CDR1 SGHDT and CDR2 YYEEEE. The CDR3 is 17 residues long. Trimming removed 2 bases at V and 2 bases at J, with 20 bases between. CDR3 sequence (DNA): TGTGCCAGCAGCTTACTTAGCCCCGGCGGGCCCACCTACGAGCAGTACTTC. This translates into CASSLLSPGGPTYEQYF.

V usage is TRBV19 and J usage is TRBJ2-1, with TRBD1 matching 7 bases. This CDR3 has 14 residues. Germline loops: CDR1 LNHDA, CDR2 SQIVND (reference sequence). The ends lost 1 base at V and 4 bases at J; junction bases unmatched: 1. The CDR3 reads CASSIGQGYNEQFF. CDR3 nucleotide sequence: TGTGCCAGTAGTATAGGACAGGGATACAATGAGCAGTTCTTC. Combining the CDR3 with reference TRBV19 and TRBJ2-1 gives the whole variable domain DGGITQSPKYLFRKEGQNVTLSCEQNLNHDAMYWYRQDPGQGLRLIYYSQIVNDFQKGDIAEGYSVSREKKESFPLTVTSAQKNPTAFYLCASSIGQGYNEQFFGPGTRLTVL.

The genes are TRBV4-1 and TRBJ2-1; 7 bases line up with TRBD1. The CDR3 is 18 residues long. With V trimmed by 4 bases and J by 7 bases, 19 bases remained unmatched. Germline lookup yields CDR1 MGHRA and CDR2 YSYEKL. The CDR3 coding sequence is TGCGCCAGCAGCCCACTGACCCCCTCTAGCTGGGGACAGAATGAGCAGTTCTTC. Protein sequence: CASSPLTPSSWGQNEQFF.

The rearrangement joins TRBV7-9 to TRBJ2-7; 9 bases are a match to TRBD1. V trimming: 5 bases; J trimming: 1 base; junction bases outside the gene matches: 6. The CDR3 runs 15 residues. Per germline, CDR1 SEHNR and CDR2 FQNEAQ (reference sequence). CDR3 amino acids: CASSRQGVQSYEQYF. The DNA for the CDR3 is TGTGCCAGCAGCCGACAGGGGGTACAATCCTACGAGCAGTACTTC.

The chain links TRBV5-1 to TRBJ1-2; D might be TRBD1 (5 bases). V lost 0 bases to trimming and J lost 12 bases, with 12 bases between them. Germline lookup yields CDR1 SGHRS and CDR2 YFSETQ. This CDR3 spans 12 amino acids. CDR3 loop: CASSLGGGGHTF. The CDR3 bases are TGCGCCAGCAGCTTGGGCGGCGGGGGACACACCTTC.

The V and J genes are TRBV20-1 and TRBJ1-1; 10 bases align to TRBD1. After removal of 3 bases from V and 10 bases from J, the junction contained 11 bases not matched to a gene. Germline loops: CDR1 DFQATT, CDR2 SNEGSKA (reference sequence). The CDR3 runs to 14 residues. CDR3 protein: CSASDRDRGGRAFF. The CDR3 region has the DNA TGCAGTGCTAGTGATCGGGACAGGGGCGGACGAGCTTTCTTT.

The chain employs TRBV19 and TRBJ1-6; D is possibly TRBD1 (5 bases). The CDR3 has 15 amino acids. V was trimmed by 8 bases and J by 0 bases, leaving 11 bases between them. CDR1 and CDR2 (germline): LNHDA, SQIVND (reference sequence). Written as DNA, the CDR3 is TGTGCCAGTCAACGACAGAGCTCCTATAATTCACCCCTCCACTTT. This translates into CASQRQSSYNSPLHF.

The chain has TRBV9 and TRBJ1-1, with 7 bases fitting TRBD1. Germline V gene data show CDR1 as SGDLS and CDR2 as YYNGEE. V lost 0 bases and J lost 4; bases outside the gene matches: 9. The CDR3 spans 16 residues. The CDR3 nucleotides are TGTGCCAGCAGCGTAGCGGCAGGGGGGAAGAGCACTGAAGCTTTCTTT. This sequence encodes CASSVAAGGKSTEAFF.

J is TRBJ1-1 and V is TRBV11-2; D not resolved. Looked up from germline, CDR1 is SGHAT and CDR2 is FQNNGV. Deletions cut 0 bases from V and 1 base from J, with 3 bases between. This CDR3 has 13 residues. CDR3: CASSLDQNTEAFF. Here the CDR3 DNA reads TGTGCCAGCAGCTTAGACCAGAACACTGAAGCTTTCTTT.

The V call is TRBV6-2 or TRBV6-3, the J call TRBJ2-7, with D hard to call. The germline V gene has CDR1 MNHEY and CDR2 SVGEGT. The V and J ends lost 3 bases and 2 bases respectively, with 8 bases between them. The CDR3 has 13 residues. The CDR3 region is CASSYTAAYEQYF. CDR3 sequence (DNA): TGTGCCAGCAGTTATACGGCGGCCTACGAGCAGTACTTC.